A single sample gave rise to the 23 T cell receptor beta chains below, sequenced in a study of CD8 T cells in ankylosing spondylitis. Study observations and caveats: A TCR beta motif of 7 to 9 highly homologous variants seemed to mark ankylosing spondylitis blood.

TCRdb recomputed calls from the 5' RACE reads with MiXCR, one row per CDR3 protein. The table shows some 140,000 distinct CDR3 sequences, with about a sixth occurring only once. Antigens for these TCRs are unknown. Sequencing used blood, either unsorted or a sorted T cell fraction (not recorded which). These receptors originate from a male donor with ankylosing spondylitis.

The rearrangement uses TRBV9 and TRBJ2-7; TRBD2 is a possible D gene (6 bases). Germline V gene lookup returns CDR1 SGDLS and CDR2 YYNGEE. The V and J ends lost 3 bases and 6 bases respectively, with 13 bases between them. The CDR3 is 13 amino acids. CDR3 DNA: TGTGCCAGCAGCGAGTCCCTGGGGGGCGAGCAGTACTTC. It yields the protein CASSESLGGEQYF.

This clonotype has just a few counts. The chain is built from TRBV27 and TRBJ1-1, with D possibly matching TRBD1 (5 bases). Trimming removed 1 base at V and 3 bases at J, with 12 bases between. CDR1 is MNHEY and CDR2 is SMNVEV in the germline V gene (reference sequence). The CDR3 extends over 15 amino acids. The DNA for the CDR3 is TGTGCCAGCAGTTTATTGGCAGGGTTGGACACTGAAGCTTTCTTT. Translating it yields CASSLLAGLDTEAFF.

This clonotype was seen only a few times. The V call is TRBV19, the J call TRBJ2-7, with D perhaps TRBD1 (6 bases). The germline gives CDR1 LNHDA, CDR2 SQIVND (reference sequence). The CDR3 loop spans 15 amino acids. V was shortened by 7 bases and J by 0 bases, with 16 bases between the two germline ends. Here the CDR3 DNA reads TGTGCCAGTATTGCACAGGGCACAAGCTCCTACGAGCAGTACTTC. Its translation is CASIAQGTSSYEQYF.

This clonotype was counted a few times. The chain is built from TRBV6-1 and TRBJ2-2, with D possibly being TRBD1 (6 bases). Germline V lookup: CDR1 MNHNS, CDR2 SASEGT. This CDR3 is built from 15 residues. The V end was cut by 6 bases, the J end by 0 bases, with 11 bases between. The CDR3 spells CASRNRQANTGELFF. The DNA for the CDR3 is TGTGCCAGCAGAAACCGACAGGCGAACACCGGGGAGCTGTTTTTT.

A few counts support this clonotype. V is TRBV4-1 and J is TRBJ2-1, with D tentatively TRBD2 (6 bases). V shed 0 bases and J shed 7 bases, with 16 bases lying between them. This CDR3 is 16 amino acids long. Germline V CDR1 and CDR2: MGHRA, YSYEKL. The CDR3 spells CASSQDTPGGANEQFF. In nucleotides, the CDR3 is TGCGCCAGCAGCCAAGATACCCCCGGGGGTGCTAATGAGCAGTTCTTC.

The chain joins TRBV12-5 to TRBJ2-7; 9 nucleotides line up with TRBD1. CDR3 length: 15 residues. Germline lookup yields CDR1 LGHNT and CDR2 FRNRAP. Trimming took 5 bases from V and 1 from J; bases not matched to a gene: 6. As DNA, the CDR3 is TGTGCTAGTGGTACAACGGACAGGGGTTCCTACGAGCAGTACTTC. Amino acid sequence: CASGTTDRGSYEQYF.

This clonotype was counted a few times. One end of the junction does not line up with germline, which may come from a read error. Written as DNA, the CDR3 is TGTGCCAGCAGTGTAGCGGGAGTCCCAGATACGCAGTATTTT. Its protein product is CASSVAGVPDTQYF. The V call is TRBV12-3 or TRBV12-4, the J call TRBJ2-3, with 9 bases fitting TRBD2. The CDR3 consists of 14 residues.

This clonotype was found a few times. The chain is built from TRBV6-2 or TRBV6-3 and TRBJ2-7, with TRBD1 matching 8 bases. The trim removed 8 bases at V and 3 bases at J, leaving 3 bases unmatched. Germline values: CDR1 MNHEY, CDR2 SVGEGT. The CDR3 totals 12 residues. The CDR3 DNA reads as TGTGCCAGCCAAGACAGGGGCTACGAGCAGTACTTC. It yields the protein CASQDRGYEQYF.

This clonotype was detected only a few times. V usage is TRBV7-3 and J usage is TRBJ1-1, with a tentative D call TRBD1 (6 bases). V was shortened by 4 bases and J by 3 bases, with 15 bases between the two germline ends. This CDR3 has 15 amino acids. The germline V gene has CDR1 SGHTA and CDR2 FQGTGA. CDR3 sequence reads: CASSSLLQGYTEAFF. The DNA for the CDR3 is TGTGCCAGCAGCTCCCTCCTACAGGGATACACTGAAGCTTTCTTT. The entire variable domain, with the rest obtained from reference TRBV7-3 and TRBJ1-1, is as follows: GAGVSQTPSNKVTEKGKYVELRCDPISGHTALYWYRQSLGQGPEFLIYFQGTGAADDSGLPNDRFFAVRPEGSVSTLKIQRTERGDSAVYLCASSSLLQGYTEAFFGQGTRLTVV.

This clonotype was seen more than once but under ten times. V usage is TRBV4-1 and J usage is TRBJ2-7, with TRBD1 as a possible D gene (6 bases). This CDR3 has 14 residues. The ends were cut back, 1 base at V and 2 bases at J, with 9 bases in the middle. Looked up from germline, CDR1 is MGHRA and CDR2 is YSYEKL. DNA for the CDR3: TGCGCCAGCAGCCAAGCGGACAGTCCCTACGAGCAGTACTTC. Its protein is CASSQADSPYEQYF.

In this sample, this clonotype turned up many times. The rearrangement links TRBV7-9 to TRBJ2-7; a possible D gene is TRBD1 (5 bases). The CDR3 has 12 residues. The V end was cut by 3 bases, the J end by 3 bases, with 6 bases between. Germline V CDR1 and CDR2: SEHNR, FQNEAQ (reference sequence). CDR3 protein: CASSFRGYEQYF. CDR3 nucleotides: TGTGCCAGCAGCTTTAGGGGCTACGAGCAGTACTTC. The variable domain in full, with the rest retrieved from reference TRBV7-9 and TRBJ2-7, is DTGVSQNPRHKITKRGQNVTFRCDPISEHNRLYWYRQTLGQGPEFLTYFQNEAQLEKSRLLSDRFSAERPKGSFSTLEIQRTEQGDSAMYLCASSFRGYEQYFGPGTRLTVT.

This clonotype turned up a few times. V gene TRBV11-3 combines with J gene TRBJ2-1; D gene uncertain. V was pared by 3 bases and J by 5 bases, with 5 bases between. Germline CDR1 SGHNT, CDR2 YENEEA. The CDR3 sequence is 12 residues long. CDR3 in DNA: TGTGCCAGCAGCTTGATCAACAATGAGCAGTTCTTC. As protein: CASSLINNEQFF.

This clonotype showed up just a few times. The chain has TRBV11-2 and TRBJ2-1; TRBD1 might be the D (6 bases). V was clipped by 6 bases and J by 3 bases, with 18 bases between them. The CDR3 sequence is 16 residues long. Germline V gene data show CDR1 as SGHAT and CDR2 as FQNNGV. Written as DNA, the CDR3 is TGTGCCAGCAGTGGTGCCGGGACATTAGACTACAATGAGCAGTTCTTC. Its protein is CASSGAGTLDYNEQFF.

The chain couples TRBV21-1 to TRBJ1-5; TRBD1 is taken as the D call from the table, unchecked against the DNA. TRBV21-1 is deemed a pseudogene. The CDR3 sequence is 20 residues long. The CDR3 sequence is CASSKGTPRAGVRSNQPQHF. The CDR3, as DNA: TGTGCCAGCAGCAAAGGGACCCCTCGGGCAGGGGTTCGTAGCAATCAGCCCCAGCATTTT.

As DNA, the CDR3 is TGTGCCAGCAGCAAAGTGAGACAGGGGCGGTACAATGAGCAGTTCTTC. This encodes CASSKVRQGRYNEQFF. V and J are TRBV21-1 and TRBJ2-1; the table's D call, TRBD1, was not checked against the DNA. TRBV21-1 is designated a pseudogene. This CDR3 has 16 amino acids.

The rearrangement uses TRBV28 and TRBJ2-2; 7 bases fit TRBD1. The CDR3 runs to 15 residues. Germline lookup yields CDR1 MDHEN and CDR2 SYDVKM. V was pared by 6 bases and J by 7 bases, with 11 bases of the junction left unmatched. CDR3 in DNA: TGTGCCAGCAGACTCGACAGGGTTGGGGTCGGGGAGCTGTTTTTT. Protein: CASRLDRVGVGELFF.

The gene calls are TRBV6-1 and TRBJ2-7; 7 nucleotides align to TRBD1. The germline gives CDR1 MNHNS, CDR2 SASEGT. Germline trimming cut 5 bases from V and 2 bases from J; bases unmatched to any gene: 9. The CDR3 consists of 15 residues. In DNA form, the CDR3 reads TGTGCCAGCAGTCCCCCCGGGACAGCGACCTACGAGCAGTACTTC. Residues: CASSPPGTATYEQYF.

There are a few counts of this clonotype. The V and J genes are TRBV4-1 and TRBJ2-7, with D perhaps TRBD2 (7 bases). Deletions cut 4 bases from V and 3 bases from J, with 19 bases between. There are 16 residues in the CDR3. CDR1 MGHRA and CDR2 YSYEKL come from the germline V gene. As DNA, the CDR3 is TGCGCCAGCAGCCTCGAGGGGGGGGAATTGGGCTACGAGCAGTACTTC. Its translation is CASSLEGGELGYEQYF.

There are a few counts of this clonotype. The chain has TRBV5-1 and TRBJ2-1; no clear D. Germline CDR1 and CDR2: SGHRS and YFSETQ. The CDR3 has 16 amino acids. The V and J ends lost 0 bases and 5 bases respectively, with 15 bases between them. CDR3 sequence reads: CASSLGAPLWDNEQFF. The DNA for the CDR3 is TGCGCCAGCAGCTTGGGGGCGCCTCTTTGGGACAATGAGCAGTTCTTC.

V and J are TRBV5-5 and TRBJ1-2; TRBD1 agrees at 9 bases. CDR3 length: 15 amino acids. CDR1 is SGHKS and CDR2 is YYEKEE in the germline V gene (reference sequence). V trimming: 0 bases; J trimming: 3 bases; junction bases outside the gene matches: 3. The CDR3 sequence: CASSLGDRGYYGYTF. Written as DNA, the CDR3 is TGTGCCAGCAGCTTGGGCGACAGGGGGTACTATGGCTACACCTTC.

The CDR3 region is CAISEGGGEQYF. The CDR3 DNA follows: TGTGCCATCAGTGAGGGGGGAGGTGAGCAGTACTTC. V usage is TRBV10-3 and J usage is TRBJ2-7; TRBD2 is a possible D gene (6 bases). Germline V gene lookup returns CDR1 ENHRY and CDR2 SYGVKD. The germline V and J ends were trimmed by 2 bases and 7 bases, with 9 bases remaining between them. The CDR3 length is 12 residues.

The chain has TRBV5-1 and TRBJ1-1; possibly TRBD1 for D (6 bases). Per the germline V gene, CDR1 is SGHRS and CDR2 is YFSETQ. V was pared by 0 bases and J by 5 bases, with 14 bases between. This CDR3 spans 15 amino acids. The CDR3 sequence is CASSLAGGGGTEAFF. In nucleotides, the CDR3 is TGCGCCAGCAGCTTGGCCGGGGGCGGAGGGACTGAAGCTTTCTTT.

This clonotype showed up just a few times. The gene calls are TRBV4-2 and TRBJ2-7; 10 bases map to TRBD2. Germline V gene lookup returns CDR1 LGHNA and CDR2 YNFKEQ. The CDR3 sequence is 17 residues long. The J segment lost 5 bases and the V segment lost 4 bases, leaving 14 bases of the junction unmatched. For the CDR3, the DNA is TGTGCCAGCAGCCCCCCGATGACTAGCGGGTCGTCTCACGAGCAGTACTTC. It codes for CASSPPMTSGSSHEQYF.